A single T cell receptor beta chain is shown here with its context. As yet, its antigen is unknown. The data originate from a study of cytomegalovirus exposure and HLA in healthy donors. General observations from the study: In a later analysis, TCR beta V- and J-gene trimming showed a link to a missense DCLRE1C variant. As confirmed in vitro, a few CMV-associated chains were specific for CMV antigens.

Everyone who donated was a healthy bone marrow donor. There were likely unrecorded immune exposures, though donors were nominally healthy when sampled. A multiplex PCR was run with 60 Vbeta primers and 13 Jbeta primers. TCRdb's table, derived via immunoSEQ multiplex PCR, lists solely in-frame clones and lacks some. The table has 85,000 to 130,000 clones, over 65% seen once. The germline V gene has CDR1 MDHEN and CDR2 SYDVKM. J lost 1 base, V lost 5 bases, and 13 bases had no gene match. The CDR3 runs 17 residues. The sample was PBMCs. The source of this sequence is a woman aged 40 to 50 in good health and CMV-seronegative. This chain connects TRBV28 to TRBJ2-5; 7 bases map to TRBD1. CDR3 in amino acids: CASSMGQPGAFQETQYF. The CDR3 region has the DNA TGTGCCAGCAGTATGGGACAGCCCGGCGCCTTCCAAGAGACCCAGTACTTC.